These 14 T cell receptor beta chains were all obtained from the same sample, sequenced in a study of tumor and adjacent non-tumor tissue in lung cancer. A modified ARM-PCR protocol with three rounds of nested PCR amplified TCRbeta. TCRdb re-called the multiplex PCR reads with MiXCR, one entry per CDR3 protein. The sample consists of fewer than 100,000 distinct CDR3 sequences, just under 75% of them appearing once. RNA was extracted from bulk tissue without any cell sorting. The material sequenced was lung tumor tissue. The receptors stem from a woman aged 40 to 49 with non-small cell lung cancer.

Concerning this clonotype: At one end the junction does not follow the germline gene, possibly because of a read error. The chain carries TRBV4-1 and TRBJ1-2, with TRBD1 as a possible D gene (5 bases). The CDR3 sequence is 14 residues long. CDR1 is MGHRA and CDR2 is YSYEKL in the germline V gene. The CDR3 sequence is CASSRETAKYGYTF. CDR3 coding DNA: TGCGCCAGCAGCCGAGAGACAGCTAAGTATGGCTACACCTTC.

V is TRBV11-2 and J is TRBJ2-1; the D is unclear. CDR1 SGHAT and CDR2 FQNNGV come from the germline V gene. The CDR3 extends over 17 amino acids. V was cut by 2 bases and J by 0 bases, with 14 bases left in between. CDR3 amino acids: CASSLSTWVSSYNEQFF. The CDR3 nucleotides are TGTGCCAGCAGCTTATCGACATGGGTATCCTCCTACAATGAGCAGTTCTTC.

The chain couples TRBV5-1 to TRBJ2-3; no reliable D call. V dropped 0 bases and J dropped 2 bases, with 13 bases sitting between them. Germline CDR1 reads SGHRS; CDR2 reads YFSETQ. The CDR3 consists of 16 residues. In nucleotides, the CDR3 is TGCGCCAGCAGCTTGGATGCGCGGCAGAACACAGATACGCAGTATTTT. It yields the protein CASSLDARQNTDTQYF.

This clonotype was seen repeatedly, ten times or more. The chain carries TRBV30 and TRBJ2-7; possibly TRBD1 or TRBD2 for D (5 bases each). CDR1 and CDR2 (germline): GTSNPN, SVGIG (reference sequence). The V end lost 3 bases, the J end lost 5 bases, and 17 bases lay between the germline ends. The CDR3 spans 14 residues. CDR3 amino acids: CAWRGPSVLDEQYF. CDR3 bases: TGTGCCTGGAGGGGACCAAGTGTCTTGGACGAGCAGTACTTC.

This clonotype was observed at least ten times. This chain joins TRBV24-1 and TRBJ2-1; 8 bases align to TRBD1. From germline, CDR1 is KGHDR and CDR2 SFDVKD. The CDR3 loop spans 14 amino acids. The ends lost 4 bases at V and 9 bases at J; junction bases unmatched: 7. The CDR3 here is CATSDTDRGSEQFF. CDR3 sequence (DNA): TGTGCCACCAGTGACACCGACAGGGGCAGTGAGCAGTTCTTC.

To note about this clonotype: The junction and the germline gene differ at one end; a read error may be behind it. This chain links TRBV5-6 with TRBJ1-2; weak D call: TRBD1 (6 bases). Germline CDR1 SGHDT, CDR2 YYEEEE. The CDR3 extends over 15 amino acids. CDR3 in DNA: TGTGCCAGCAGCTTGATCGGCAGGGGTAGCTATGGCTACAACTTC. Its protein is CASSLIGRGSYGYNF. Using reference TRBV5-6 and TRBJ1-2 for the parts outside the CDR3, the full variable domain is DAGVTQSPTHLIKTRGQQVTLRCSPKSGHDTVSWYQQALGQGPQFIFQYYEEEERQRGNFPDRFSGHQFPNYSSELNVNALLLGDSALYLCASSLIGRGSYGYNFGSGTRLTVV.

This chain connects TRBV7-2 to TRBJ1-5, with TRBD1 identical over 7 bases. Trimming removed 5 bases from V and 4 bases from J; junction bases left unmatched: 8. There are 15 residues in the CDR3. CDR1 and CDR2 from the germline V gene are SGHTA and FQGNSA. Here the CDR3 reads CASSPFDRENQPQHF. CDR3 nucleotide sequence: TGTGCCAGCAGCCCCTTTGACAGGGAGAATCAGCCCCAGCATTTT.

This clonotype was counted once. Sequence at one end of the junction differs from germline and may be a read error. This chain connects TRBV5-6 to TRBJ2-3, with no clear D. The CDR3 has 14 residues. Germline-derived CDR1 and CDR2 are SGHDT and YYEEEE. CDR3 sequence reads: CASSLDGAENTQCF. In DNA, the CDR3 is TGTGCCAGCAGCTTGGATGGTGCGGAGAATACACAGTGTTTT.

This clonotype was detected ten times or more. DNA for the CDR3: TGTGCCAGCAGCAGGGACGGAAGTTCCTACAATGAGCAGTTCTTC. Translated: CASSRDGSSYNEQFF. The rearrangement uses TRBV6-1 and TRBJ2-1; D might be TRBD1 or TRBD2, each matching 5 bases. The length of the CDR3 is 15 residues. The V and J ends lost 6 bases and 1 base respectively, with 13 bases between them. Germline V gene data show CDR1 as MNHNS and CDR2 as SASEGT.

The count of this clonotype is one. The conserved closing phenylalanine or tryptophan is absent in this CDR3, likely reflecting a read error. The genes are TRBV29-1 and TRBJ2-3; 14 bases match TRBD2. After removal of 5 bases from V and 1 base from J, the junction contained 11 bases not matched to a gene. CDR1 and CDR2 (germline): SQVTM, ANQGSEA. CDR3 length equals 18 residues. The CDR3 DNA sequence: TGCAGCGTTCCCGGGACTAGCGGGGGTTACGGTGGCACAGATACGCAGTATATG. Its protein product is CSVPGTSGGYGGTDTQYM.

CDR3 in amino acids: CASSKLGLEAFF. The DNA of the CDR3 is TGTGCCAGCAGCAAATTGGGGTTAGAAGCTTTCTTT. The genes are TRBV11-2 and TRBJ1-1; D uncertain. Germline V lookup: CDR1 SGHAT, CDR2 FQNNGV. This CDR3 has 12 residues. V was cut by 5 bases and J by 8 bases, with 12 bases left in between.

As regards this clonotype: As the CDR3 is not closed by the conserved phenylalanine or tryptophan, this likely results from a read error. The limits of the CDR3 on the DNA are not certain, so only TCRdb's listed CDR3 is given. The chain links TRBV11-2 to TRBJ2-7. The CDR3 sequence runs 11 residues, both termini included. Germline CDR1 reads SGHAT; CDR2 reads FQNNGV. The CDR3 loop reads CASRISYEHYL.

Of note for this clonotype: One junction end does not reproduce the germline sequence, and a read error may be involved. This chain joins TRBV20-1 and TRBJ2-5, with TRBD2 matching 8 bases. Germline V gene lookup returns CDR1 DFQATT and CDR2 SNEGSKA (reference sequence). CDR3 length: 12 residues. The CDR3 spells CSVSGNEDTQYF. CDR3 in DNA: TGCAGTGTTAGCGGGAATGAAGATACCCAGTACTTC.

On this clonotype itself: This may be a read error: a much more frequent sequence differs by one nucleotide. The CDR3 nucleotides are TGTGCCAGCAGCTTAATTCCAGGGGTGGCCCAGGGGCAGTTCTTC. Protein: CASSLIPGVAQGQFF. The chain has TRBV7-9 and TRBJ2-1, with a weak D call TRBD1 (6 bases). This CDR3 contains 15 residues. V shed 2 bases and J shed 12 bases, with 20 bases lying between them. CDR1 is SEHNR and CDR2 is FQNEAQ in the germline V gene (reference sequence).